The clone carrying this T cell receptor (beta chain) has only a few counts. The data originate from a study of T-cell reconstitution after alpha-beta-depleted transplantation in children. Preparing the TCRbeta library involved the use of unique molecular identifiers. TCRdb processed the PCR reads anew with MiXCR; each CDR3 protein has one entry. Of fewer than 400,000 distinct CDR3 sequences listed, 20% are singletons. Unmatched junction bases numbered 5, after V lost 0 bases and J lost 4 bases. The CDR3 runs 15 residues. Germline CDR1 is SGHRS and CDR2 is YFSETQ. The source is a human donor who donated a stem cell graft to a child with acute myeloid leukemia. The sequencing used PBMCs from the stem cell graft donor, collected from the stem cell graft. V usage is TRBV5-1 and J usage is TRBJ2-3, with 7 bases identical to TRBD2. This CDR3 is CASSLERGGADTQYF. The CDR3 region has the DNA TGCGCCAGCAGCTTGGAGCGGGGAGGGGCAGATACGCAGTATTTT.